This TCR beta chain derives from a study of blood T cell repertoires in COVID-19. Some clones are missing from TCRdb's copy, which holds only in-frame ones; the method was immunoSEQ multiplex PCR. Of 97,000 or so clones listed, 60% to 85% are singletons. Input material: peripheral blood. This clonotype was obtained from a woman of 80 years or more with active or convalescent COVID-19.

The chain's CDR3 is CASSLGTGGYYGYTF. DNA of the CDR3: TGTGCCAGCAGCTTGGGGACAGGGGGGTACTATGGCTACACCTTC. The gene calls are TRBV5-4 and TRBJ1-2; 10 bases fit TRBD1. This CDR3 has 15 residues. Germline V lookup: CDR1 SGHNT, CDR2 YYREEE (reference sequence). V was clipped by 0 bases and J by 3 bases; unmatched bases: 2.